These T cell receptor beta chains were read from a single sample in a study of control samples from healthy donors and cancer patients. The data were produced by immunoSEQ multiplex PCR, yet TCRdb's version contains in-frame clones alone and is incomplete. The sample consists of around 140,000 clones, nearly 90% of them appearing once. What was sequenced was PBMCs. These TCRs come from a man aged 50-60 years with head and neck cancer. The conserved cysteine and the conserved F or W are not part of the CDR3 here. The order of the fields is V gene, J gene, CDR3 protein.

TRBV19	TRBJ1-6	ASSMDRLGSYNSPLH
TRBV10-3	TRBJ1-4	ASSQAVANEKLF
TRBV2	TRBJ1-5	ASSDVVVGQPQH
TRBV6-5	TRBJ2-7	ASSYSWRADYEQY
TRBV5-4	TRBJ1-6	ASSLDGDNSPLH
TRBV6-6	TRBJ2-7	ASSYSGGSYEQY
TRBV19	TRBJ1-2	ASLHRDSNYGYT
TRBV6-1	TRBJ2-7	ASSPASGSNEQY
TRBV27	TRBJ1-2	ASTGGEGTGNYGYT
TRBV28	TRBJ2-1	ATARSSYNEQF
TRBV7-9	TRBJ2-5	ASSFAGRETQY
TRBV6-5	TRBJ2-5	ASSYLTGGGETQY
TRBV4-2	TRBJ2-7	ASSQERPLEQY
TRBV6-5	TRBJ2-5	ASSPGTGIAETQY
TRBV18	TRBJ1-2	ASSPRQGANYGYT
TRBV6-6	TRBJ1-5	ASSFGKGNQPQH
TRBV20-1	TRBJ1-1	SARRETGAF
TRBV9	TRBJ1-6	ASSVGSRSGSPLH
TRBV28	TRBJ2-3	ASTSSGQWFTDTQY
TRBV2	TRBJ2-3	ATRDGLSTDTQY
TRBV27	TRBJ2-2	ASESQVTGELF
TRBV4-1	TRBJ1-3	ASSGGGSGVGNTIY
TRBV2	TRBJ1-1	ASSEEWGTEAF
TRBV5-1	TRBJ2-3	ASSRTGTGGKSTDTQY
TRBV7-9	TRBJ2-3	ASSLGVGLAEKRTDTQY
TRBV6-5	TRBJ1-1	ASSLAGGIVVTEAF
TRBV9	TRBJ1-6	ASSATGTSNSPLH
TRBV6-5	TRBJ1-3	ASSYGQGTGNTIY
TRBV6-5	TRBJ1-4	ASRPGQGEKLF
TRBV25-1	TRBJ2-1	ASSEISPEQF
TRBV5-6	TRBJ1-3	ASSLPGQGFSGNTIY
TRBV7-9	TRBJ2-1	ASHRGSYNEQF
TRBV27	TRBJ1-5	ASSPRTGGVYQPQH
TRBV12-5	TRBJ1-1	ASGLENTEAF
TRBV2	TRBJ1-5	ASRMTGYNQPQH
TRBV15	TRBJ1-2	ATSTGTENYGYT
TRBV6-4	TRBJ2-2	ASSDSGDTGELF
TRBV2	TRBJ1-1	ASSGEVYSTEAF
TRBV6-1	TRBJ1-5	ASSGLRGRAVIGNQPQH
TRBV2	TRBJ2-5	ASNLNPGETQY
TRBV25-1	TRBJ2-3	ASGKLASGRDTQY